This T cell receptor beta chain was captured in a study of blood T cell repertoires in COVID-19. At the level of the study: From T cells, B-cell-depleted T cells, or PBMCs came the material, which was cDNA or gDNA.

As handled by the study authors: Amplified reference gene primers provided the basis for estimating nucleated cell counts. Libraries were prepared by immunoSEQ multiplex PCR; TCRdb keeps only in-frame clonotypes and omits some of them. V, J and clone size were drawn from that table, and D and trimming were deduced from the DNA. This sample carries 200,000 to 300,000 clones, more than 75% of them seen once, and the ten largest clones take 6% to 9%. V lost 2 bases, J lost 1 base, and 3 bases stayed unmatched. Germline CDR1 reads KGHSH; CDR2 reads LQKENI. This CDR3 comprises 15 residues. The source of this sequence is a woman in her 70s with active or convalescent COVID-19. The rearrangement joins TRBV18 to TRBJ2-7; 9 bases are a match to TRBD1. Sample: peripheral blood. The CDR3 DNA follows: TGTGCCAGCTCACCAGGGACAGGGTTGTCCTACGAGCAGTACTTC. Protein: CASSPGTGLSYEQYF. Combining the CDR3 with reference TRBV18 and TRBJ2-7 gives the whole variable domain NAGVMQNPRHLVRRRGQEARLRCSPMKGHSHVYWYRQLPEEGLKFMVYLQKENIIDESGMPKERFSAEFPKEGPSILRIQQVVRGDSAAYFCASSPGTGLSYEQYFGPGTRLTVT.